Only one count was recorded for the clone carrying this TCR beta chain. Participants' reported clinical history set cohort assignment. Donors in Cohort 3 counted as recovered after two negative PCRs, clearance, or symptom resolution. Per germline, CDR1 SGHRS and CDR2 YFSETQ. V was cut by 2 bases and J by 4 bases, with 3 bases left in between. The CDR3 loop spans 11 amino acids. The protocol was immunoSEQ multiplex PCR, while the TCRdb copy is restricted to in-frame clones and leaves out a portion. The sample holds about 130,000 clones, 75% to 90% seen once. The record originates from a study of blood T cell repertoires in COVID-19.

This TCR derives from a woman in her forties or fifties who had recovered from COVID-19. The sequencing input was PBMCs or T cells enriched from blood (not recorded which). V usage is TRBV5-1 and J usage is TRBJ1-1; D remains unclear. Written as DNA, the CDR3 is TGCGCCAGCAGCTTCTCCACTGAAGCTTTCTTT. Translating it yields CASSFSTEAFF.